Below are 2 T cell receptor beta chains sequenced from a single sample in a study of shared clonotypes between healthy human individuals. The repertoire was sequenced with immunoSEQ multiplex PCR; TCRdb's copy has only in-frame clones and lacks some. The table has 600,000 to 800,000 clones, roughly 72% seen once. Source material: memory CD4+ T cells sorted from blood. Subset defined: CD45RA-negative fraction. All receptors come from a woman in her twenties or thirties in good health.

The V gene is TRBV28, the J gene TRBJ2-2, with a possible D match to TRBD1 (8 bases). The CDR3 contains 15 residues. The germline V gene has CDR1 MDHEN and CDR2 SYDVKM. The V and J ends lost 4 bases and 4 bases respectively, with 13 bases between them. The CDR3 region is CASSSGGGGTGELFF. For the CDR3, the DNA is TGTGCCAGCAGTTCAGGGGGCGGGGGCACCGGGGAGCTGTTTTTT.

This clone appeared a single time. This chain links TRBV5-1 with TRBJ1-4; D is unclear. The germline CDR1 and CDR2 sequences are SGHRS and YFSETQ. The CDR3 length is 15 residues. The germline V and J ends were trimmed by 4 bases and 0 bases, with 10 bases remaining between them. The CDR3 sequence: CASSPQAATNEKLFF. The CDR3 coding sequence is TGCGCCAGCAGCCCCCAAGCGGCAACTAATGAAAAACTGTTTTTT.